The sequence of this TCR beta chain was determined in a study of cytomegalovirus exposure and HLA in healthy donors. Whole-study results and caveats: Specific recognition of CMV antigens was confirmed in vitro for three chains (all CMV-associated). Rarity held for most TCR sequences, but there were some public TCRs that occurred in many donors.

About this clone: The antigen is not known.

Germline CDR1 and CDR2: MDHEN and SYDVKM. The CDR3 has 13 residues. Trimming stripped 4 bases from V and 0 bases from J, with 4 bases between. Profiled with immunoSEQ multiplex PCR; TCRdb holds only in-frame clones, not every one. The table lists 140,000 to 150,000 clones, approximately 93% of them singletons. The chain employs TRBV28 and TRBJ1-5; D is ambiguous. The clonotype comes from a man between 18 and 29 years old in good health and CMV-seronegative. Sequenced material: PBMCs. DNA for the CDR3: TGTGCCAGCAGTTGGAGTAGCAATCAGCCCCAGCATTTT. The encoded protein is CASSWSSNQPQHF. The variable domain in full, completed from reference TRBV28 and TRBJ1-5, reads DVKVTQSSRYLVKRTGEKVFLECVQDMDHENMFWYRQDPGLGLRLIYFSYDVKMKEKGDIPEGYSVSREKKERFSLILESASTNQTSMYLCASSWSSNQPQHFGDGTRLSIL.